The subject of this entry is one T cell receptor (beta chain). The antigen remains undetermined. Sequencing used immunoSEQ multiplex PCR; TCRdb keeps in-frame clones, though not all of them. The sample holds about 1,500,000 clones, over 95% seen once. V lost 1 base and J 4 bases, leaving 10 bases between the germline ends. The CDR3 covers 14 residues. Germline lookup yields CDR1 SGHTA and CDR2 FQGNSA. This sample is drawn from a study of shared clonotypes between healthy human individuals. General study points: Sequencing depth was expected to influence donor clonotype sharing.

This sequence joins TRBV7-2 and TRBJ1-1; D call uncertain. Sequencing was performed on naive CD4+ T cells sorted from blood. Subset defined: CD45RA+ positively selected. The TCR comes from a man aged 25 to 40 in good health. This chain's CDR3 is CASSLGISGTEAFF. CDR3 nucleotides: TGTGCCAGCAGCTTAGGAATATCAGGCACTGAAGCTTTCTTT.